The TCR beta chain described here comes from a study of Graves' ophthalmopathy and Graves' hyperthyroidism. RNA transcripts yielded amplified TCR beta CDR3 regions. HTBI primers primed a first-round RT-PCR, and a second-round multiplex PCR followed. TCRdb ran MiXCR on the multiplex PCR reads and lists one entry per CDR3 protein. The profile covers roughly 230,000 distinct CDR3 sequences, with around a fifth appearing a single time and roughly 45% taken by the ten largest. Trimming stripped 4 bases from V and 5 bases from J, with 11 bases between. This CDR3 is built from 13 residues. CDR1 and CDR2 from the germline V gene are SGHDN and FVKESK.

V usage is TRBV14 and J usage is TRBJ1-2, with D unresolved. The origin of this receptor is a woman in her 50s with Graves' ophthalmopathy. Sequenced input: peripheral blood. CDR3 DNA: TGTGCCAGCAGCCCGCACGAGATATATGGCTACACCTTC. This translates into CASSPHEIYGYTF. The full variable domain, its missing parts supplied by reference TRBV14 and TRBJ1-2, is EAGVTQFPSHSVIEKGQTVTLRCDPISGHDNLYWYRRVMGKEIKFLLHFVKESKQDESGMPNNRFLAERTGGTYSTLKVQPAELEDSGVYFCASSPHEIYGYTFGSGTRLTVV.